This T cell receptor (beta chain) came from a study of naive and memory T cell subsets. The beta constant-region primer was an equimolar mix of two oligonucleotides covering TRBC1 and TRBC2. The ligated cDNA underwent four PCR rounds using SP2 and nested alpha and beta constant-region primers. TCRdb reprocessed the UMI-ligation and nested PCR reads with MiXCR, giving one entry per CDR3 protein. The sample lists about 100,000 distinct CDR3 sequences; roughly 15% were seen once. Only a few counts were recorded for this clonotype. Its antigen is currently unknown. Broader study findings: Possibly reflecting memory cells re-expressing CD45RA, a few larger clonotypes occurred in naive repertoires, especially CD8. Activation and differentiation may alter RNA-based TCR counts.

Per germline, CDR1 SGHVS and CDR2 FQNEAQ. V was clipped by 5 bases and J by 0 bases, with 13 bases between them. The CDR3 length is 15 residues. The chain joins TRBV7-8 to TRBJ1-1; D is uncertain. This sequence was found in a human donor in good health. The sequenced sample was naive CD8+ T cells from blood. The CDR3 is CASSPRGYLNTEAFF. The DNA for the CDR3 is TGTGCCAGCAGCCCCCGTGGATACCTGAACACTGAAGCTTTCTTT.